Sequencing of this T cell receptor beta chain was carried out in a study of T cell changes during pregnancy in multiple sclerosis. Only in-frame clones appear in the TCRdb table, and some are missing; sequencing was by immunoSEQ multiplex PCR. The sample has 81,000 or so clones, about nine tenths seen once; the top ten hold around 3.3%. The receptor was derived from a female donor in good health, serving as a control in a pregnancy study. Some clones in this sample may be carry-over from other donors' samples. The sequenced sample was PBMCs, obtained in the first trimester of pregnancy.

The CDR3 is CASGLPDSRQFF. As DNA, the CDR3 is TGTGCTAGTGGACTCCCGGACTCCCGGCAGTTCTTC. The V call is TRBV12-5, the J call TRBJ2-1, with D possibly being TRBD2 (5 bases). This CDR3 comprises 12 residues. CDR1 is LGHNT, CDR2 FRNRAP, per germline. Trimming took off 6 bases at V and 12 bases at J, with 15 bases between the two ends.